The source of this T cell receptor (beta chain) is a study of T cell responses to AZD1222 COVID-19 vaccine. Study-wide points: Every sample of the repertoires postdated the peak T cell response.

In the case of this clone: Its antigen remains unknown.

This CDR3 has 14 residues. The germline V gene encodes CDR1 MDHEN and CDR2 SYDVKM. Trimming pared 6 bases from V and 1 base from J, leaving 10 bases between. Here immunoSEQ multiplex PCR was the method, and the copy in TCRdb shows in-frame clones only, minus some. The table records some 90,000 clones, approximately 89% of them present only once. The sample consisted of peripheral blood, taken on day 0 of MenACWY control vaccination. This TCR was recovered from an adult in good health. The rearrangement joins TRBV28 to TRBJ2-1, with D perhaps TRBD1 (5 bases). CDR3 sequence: CASRGPSSYNEQFF. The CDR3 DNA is TGTGCCAGCAGGGGGCCATCGTCCTACAATGAGCAGTTCTTC. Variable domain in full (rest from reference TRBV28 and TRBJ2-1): DVKVTQSSRYLVKRTGEKVFLECVQDMDHENMFWYRQDPGLGLRLIYFSYDVKMKEKGDIPEGYSVSREKKERFSLILESASTNQTSMYLCASRGPSSYNEQFFGPGTRLTVL.